The sequence of this T cell receptor (beta chain) was determined in a study of regulatory T cells in long-lasting Graves disease. Study outcomes and limitations: Small numbers of samples may have cut accuracy. What was studied was peripheral blood only, and not thyroid tissue.

Libraries of TCR beta came from iRepertoire HTBI primers plus Arm-PCR of CDR3 regions. TCRdb reprocessed the multiplex PCR reads with MiXCR, giving one entry per CDR3 protein. Counted here are about 470,000 distinct CDR3 sequences, less than 25% occurring once; the ten biggest clones make up over 7.5%. Ten or more counts support this clonotype. Antigen specificity is unknown. Stated time point: persistent/refractory GD, antithyroid drugs over 5 years with positive TRAb. With RNA extracted from PBMCs as input, the TCR library was made. Patients came from an endocrinology department in Xi'an, China. V trimming: 7 bases; J trimming: 3 bases; junction bases outside the gene matches: 6. The CDR3 spans 13 residues. Per germline, CDR1 GTSNPN and CDR2 SVGIG (reference sequence).

The sequenced sample was peripheral blood mononuclear cells (PBMCs), obtained when the disease was refractory, from a patient treated with antithyroid drugs. V gene TRBV30 combines with J gene TRBJ2-7; 10 bases match TRBD2. This sequence originates from a female donor with Graves disease. The CDR3 DNA sequence: TGTGCCTTATTAGCGGGAGGAATCTACGAGCAGTACTTC. It codes for CALLAGGIYEQYF.